Relative to its sample, the clone carrying this T cell receptor (beta chain) is medium-sized. What it binds is unknown. The data were taken from a study of T-cell memory formation after mild COVID-19. Looking at the study overall: TCR clusters were mostly donor specific.

Barcoded TCR alpha and TCR beta cDNA libraries with UMIs came from 5'RACE using constant-segment primers. Each CDR3 protein is one row after TCRdb ran MiXCR on the 5' RACE reads. Here the sample spans about 6,100 distinct CDR3 sequences, around 18% being singletons. Study-wide findings and caveats: Chiefly within CM and EM were the contracting CD4+ clones; CD8+ ones were within EMRA. A balance of CD4 and CD8 characterized clones contracting day 15 to 85, whereas later expanders leaned CD4+.

The CDR3 runs 18 residues. CDR1 is SGHVS and CDR2 is FQNEAQ in the germline V gene. Germline trimming cut 2 bases from V and 4 bases from J; bases unmatched to any gene: 13. This sequence originates from an adult woman who had mild COVID-19 (a few samples of this study predate the infection). Cell type and time point are not known. Sequenced input: PBMCs or a T cell subset sorted from them (not recorded which). The J gene is TRBJ2-5, the V gene TRBV7-8; 10 bases line up with TRBD2. The CDR3 DNA is TGTGCCAGCAGCTTACCCCAGCGGGAGGGCCCGAGGCGAGAGACCCAGTACTTC. Translating it yields CASSLPQREGPRRETQYF.